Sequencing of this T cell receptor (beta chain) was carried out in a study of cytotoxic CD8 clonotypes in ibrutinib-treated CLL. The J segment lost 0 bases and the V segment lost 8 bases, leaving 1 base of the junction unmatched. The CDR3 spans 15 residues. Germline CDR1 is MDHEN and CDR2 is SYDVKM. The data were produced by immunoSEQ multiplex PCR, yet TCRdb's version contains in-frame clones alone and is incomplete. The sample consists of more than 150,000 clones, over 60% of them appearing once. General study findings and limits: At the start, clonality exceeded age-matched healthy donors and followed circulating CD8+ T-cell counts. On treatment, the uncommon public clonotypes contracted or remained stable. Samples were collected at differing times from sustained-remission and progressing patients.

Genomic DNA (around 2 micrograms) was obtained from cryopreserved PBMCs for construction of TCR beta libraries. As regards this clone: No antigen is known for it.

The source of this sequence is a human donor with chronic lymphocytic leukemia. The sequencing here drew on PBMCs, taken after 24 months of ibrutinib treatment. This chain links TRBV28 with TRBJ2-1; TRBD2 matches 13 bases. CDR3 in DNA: TGTGCCAGCCGACTAGCGGGAGGCTCCTACAATGAGCAGTTCTTC. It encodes CASRLAGGSYNEQFF. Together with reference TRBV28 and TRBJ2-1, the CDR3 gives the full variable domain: DVKVTQSSRYLVKRTGEKVFLECVQDMDHENMFWYRQDPGLGLRLIYFSYDVKMKEKGDIPEGYSVSREKKERFSLILESASTNQTSMYLCASRLAGGSYNEQFFGPGTRLTVL.